What follows are 29 T cell receptor beta chains derived from one specimen sequenced in a study of control samples from healthy donors and cancer patients. Libraries were prepared by immunoSEQ multiplex PCR; TCRdb keeps only in-frame clonotypes and omits some of them. The sample holds some 28,000 clones, roughly 78% seen once. The sample consisted of PBMCs. These receptors were taken from a man in his fifties or sixties with head and neck cancer.

CDR3 residues: CASSATDRGLSYEQYF. As DNA, the CDR3 is TGTGCCAGCAGCGCAACCGACAGGGGCCTTTCCTACGAGCAGTACTTC. This sequence joins TRBV9 and TRBJ2-7, with TRBD1 matching 8 bases. The germline V gene has CDR1 SGDLS and CDR2 YYNGEE. This CDR3 is built from 16 residues. V dropped 3 bases and J dropped 1; count of bases not matched to a gene: 9.

This chain uses TRBV15 with TRBJ1-4; D may be TRBD1 (6 bases). The CDR3 covers 13 residues. V was trimmed by 6 bases and J by 5 bases, leaving 10 bases between them. Germline values: CDR1 LNHNV, CDR2 YYDKDF (reference sequence). This CDR3 reads CATRSGGNEKLFF. CDR3 nucleotide sequence: TGTGCCACCAGGAGTGGGGGCAATGAAAAACTGTTTTTT.

This chain joins TRBV29-1 and TRBJ2-1; 9 positions agree with TRBD2. The CDR3 has 24 residues. Germline V gives CDR1 SQVTM, CDR2 ANQGSEA. With 5 bases clipped from V and 7 bases from J, the junction kept 39 bases outside the gene matches. CDR3 residues: CSVTRPCDILAGVGSQKPGNEQFF. CDR3 coding DNA: TGCAGCGTTACGAGACCTTGTGACATATTAGCGGGAGTAGGAAGTCAAAAGCCGGGGAATGAGCAGTTCTTC.

This chain links TRBV5-6 with TRBJ2-3; D is unresolved. The CDR3 is made up of 16 amino acids. The V end lost 3 bases, the J end lost 4 bases, and 18 bases lay between the germline ends. The germline CDR1 and CDR2 sequences are SGHDT and YYEEEE. The CDR3 nucleotides read TGTGCCAGCAGCTCCTCGACACTCTCTGGCGCAGATACGCAGTATTTT. Its translation is CASSSSTLSGADTQYF.

The rearrangement joins TRBV3-1 (or the pseudogene TRBV3-2) to TRBJ1-3; 10 bases line up with TRBD1. This CDR3 is built from 16 residues. J gave up 6 bases and V 1 base, and 6 bases lay outside the gene matches. Germline values: CDR1 LGHDT, CDR2 YNNKEL (reference sequence). This CDR3 is CASSQGPTGGLNTIYF. The CDR3 coding sequence is TGTGCCAGCAGCCAAGGACCGACAGGGGGCTTAAACACCATATATTTT.

The rearrangement links TRBV24-1 to TRBJ2-5; 9 positions match TRBD2. The CDR3 extends over 14 amino acids. V gave up 9 bases and J gave up 3 bases; unmatched junction bases: 7. CDR1 KGHDR and CDR2 SFDVKD come from the germline V gene. The CDR3 DNA reads TGTGCCACCGCGCGGGAGGGAGGGGAAGAGACCCAGTACTTC. Translation gives CATAREGGEETQYF.

This chain joins TRBV6-6 and TRBJ2-7; the D call may be TRBD1 or TRBD2 (5 bases each). The CDR3 has 13 amino acids. CDR1 and CDR2 (germline): MNHNY, SVGAGI (reference sequence). The V end lost 5 bases, the J end lost 2 bases, and 10 bases lay between the germline ends. The CDR3 DNA reads as TGTGCCAGCAGTGGGACGGCACCCTACGAGCAGTACTTC. As protein: CASSGTAPYEQYF.

This clone ranks as medium-sized. This sequence joins TRBV27 and TRBJ1-2; TRBD1 matches at 8 bases. There are 14 residues in the CDR3. Germline V CDR1 and CDR2: MNHEY, SMNVEV (reference sequence). The trim removed 6 bases at V and 3 bases at J, leaving 6 bases unmatched. CDR3 region: CASSLGQGDYGYTF. Written as DNA, the CDR3 is TGTGCCAGCAGCCTCGGACAGGGTGACTATGGCTACACCTTC.

The chain has TRBV27 and TRBJ2-7; the D is unclear. From germline, CDR1 is MNHEY and CDR2 SMNVEV (reference sequence). V was clipped by 3 bases and J by 3 bases, with 9 bases between them. This CDR3 spans 13 amino acids. The CDR3 region is CASSFGQIYEQYF. For the CDR3, the DNA is TGTGCCAGCAGTTTCGGTCAGATCTACGAGCAGTACTTC.

This clone was picked up a small number of times. The chain couples TRBV3-1 (or the pseudogene TRBV3-2) to TRBJ1-1; D remains unclear. Germline assignment: CDR1 LGHDT and CDR2 YNNKEL (reference sequence). The CDR3 has 13 residues. V was clipped by 4 bases and J by 8 bases, with 14 bases between them. For the CDR3, the DNA is TGTGCCAGCAGCCCGTTGGGGAGAGGGGAAGCTTTCTTT. This encodes CASSPLGRGEAFF.

The chain carries TRBV5-1 and TRBJ1-1; D is perhaps TRBD1 (5 bases). Deletions cut 0 bases from V and 0 bases from J, with 12 bases between. This CDR3 is 16 amino acids long. Germline V gives CDR1 SGHRS, CDR2 YFSETQ. The DNA of the CDR3 is TGCGCCAGCAGCTTGGCCGGGGCGGGGATGAACACTGAAGCTTTCTTT. Translation: CASSLAGAGMNTEAFF.

The chain uses TRBV3-1 (or the pseudogene TRBV3-2) and TRBJ2-1; D gene ambiguous. The V gene lost 4 bases and the J gene lost 6 bases, with 10 bases spanning the gap. The CDR3 extends over 13 amino acids. The V gene's germline CDR1 is LGHDT and CDR2 YNNKEL (reference sequence). The CDR3 is CASSRPTSNEQFF. The CDR3 nucleotides are TGTGCCAGCAGCCGCCCCACCTCCAATGAGCAGTTCTTC.

The chain has TRBV10-1 and TRBJ2-7, with D unclear. This CDR3 has 12 residues. Trimming removed 0 bases at V and 3 bases at J, with 3 bases between. Germline V gives CDR1 WNHNN, CDR2 SYGVQD (reference sequence). The CDR3: CASSESGYEQYF. The CDR3 DNA is TGCGCCAGCAGTGAGTCAGGCTACGAGCAGTACTTC.

The J gene is TRBJ1-2, the V gene TRBV4-2, with a possible D match to TRBD1 (6 bases). Trimming took 0 bases from V and 8 from J, leaving 25 bases between them. The V gene's germline CDR1 is LGHNA and CDR2 YNFKEQ. The CDR3 totals 18 residues. This CDR3 reads CASSQERRTRAGEYGYTF. The CDR3 DNA reads TGTGCCAGCAGCCAAGAAAGGAGGACGCGAGCAGGGGAGTACGGCTACACCTTC.

The V gene is TRBV18, the J gene TRBJ1-1; 8 nucleotides line up with TRBD1. V lost 2 bases to trimming and J lost 4 bases; unmatched junction nucleotides: 3. Per the germline V gene, CDR1 is KGHSH and CDR2 is LQKENI. The CDR3 has 14 residues. The CDR3 reads CASSPNTGGTEAFF. The CDR3 DNA reads as TGTGCCAGCTCACCAAATACAGGGGGCACTGAAGCTTTCTTT. The whole variable domain, remainder taken from reference TRBV18 and TRBJ1-1, is NAGVMQNPRHLVRRRGQEARLRCSPMKGHSHVYWYRQLPEEGLKFMVYLQKENIIDESGMPKERFSAEFPKEGPSILRIQQVVRGDSAAYFCASSPNTGGTEAFFGQGTRLTVV.

The J gene is TRBJ2-1, the V gene TRBV9; TRBD2 might be the D (6 bases). Germline V gene sequence: CDR1 SGDLS, CDR2 YYNGEE. The V and J ends lost 0 bases and 6 bases respectively, with 19 bases between them. The CDR3 runs 17 residues. CDR3 in amino acids: CASSVVPGVGGSNEQFF. The CDR3 DNA reads TGTGCCAGCAGCGTAGTACCGGGGGTTGGAGGGAGCAATGAGCAGTTCTTC. Complete variable domain (other parts from reference TRBV9 and TRBJ2-1): DSGVTQTPKHLITATGQRVTLRCSPRSGDLSVYWYQQSLDQGLQFLIQYYNGEERAKGNILERFSAQQFPDLHSELNLSSLELGDSALYFCASSVVPGVGGSNEQFFGPGTRLTVL.

This clone has only a few counts. The chain links TRBV19 to TRBJ1-4; 7 nucleotides match TRBD1. The germline V gene encodes CDR1 LNHDA and CDR2 SQIVND (reference sequence). The ends lost 10 bases at V and 2 bases at J; junction bases unmatched: 10. CDR3 size: 15 residues. The chain's CDR3 is CATKGDRWTNEKLFF. The CDR3 DNA is TGTGCCACCAAAGGGGACAGATGGACTAATGAAAAACTGTTTTTT.

The V gene is TRBV5-6, the J gene TRBJ2-3; a weak D match, TRBD2 (5 bases). CDR1 is SGHDT and CDR2 is YYEEEE in the germline V gene. V lost 2 bases and J 6 bases, leaving 10 bases between the germline ends. This CDR3 comprises 13 residues. The CDR3 bases are TGTGCCAGCAGCTTCGGGGTAAGGGATACGCAGTATTTT. Encoded protein: CASSFGVRDTQYF. Together with reference TRBV5-6 and TRBJ2-3, the CDR3 gives the full variable domain: DAGVTQSPTHLIKTRGQQVTLRCSPKSGHDTVSWYQQALGQGPQFIFQYYEEEERQRGNFPDRFSGHQFPNYSSELNVNALLLGDSALYLCASSFGVRDTQYFGPGTRLTVL.

This clone was seen a handful of times. J is TRBJ1-4 and V is TRBV4-2; 10 positions match TRBD1. The CDR3 runs to 18 residues. The ends lost 5 bases at V and 0 bases at J; junction bases unmatched: 9. Looked up from germline, CDR1 is LGHNA and CDR2 is YNFKEQ. This chain's CDR3 is CASSDPGQGISTNEKLFF. The CDR3, as DNA: TGTGCCAGCAGCGATCCGGGACAGGGGATTTCAACTAATGAAAAACTGTTTTTT.

The chain combines TRBV5-1 with TRBJ1-3; D gene unclear. The length of the CDR3 is 13 residues. V lost 0 bases and J 4 bases, leaving 5 bases between the germline ends. Germline CDR1 and CDR2: SGHRS and YFSETQ. CDR3 region: CASSLDQGNTIYF. In DNA, the CDR3 is TGCGCCAGCAGCTTGGATCAAGGAAACACCATATATTTT.

The chain links TRBV18 to TRBJ2-3, with a tentative D call TRBD1 (5 bases). The CDR3 is 14 residues long. The germline V gene has CDR1 KGHSH and CDR2 LQKENI. Trimming shortened V by 0 bases and J by 4 bases, and 8 bases separated the two germline ends. This CDR3 reads CASSPPGPPDTQYF. CDR3 coding DNA: TGTGCCAGCTCACCACCGGGGCCCCCAGATACGCAGTATTTT.

This sequence joins TRBV12-3 or TRBV12-4 and TRBJ2-7, with D unclear. The length of the CDR3 is 12 residues. The V end lost 1 base, the J end lost 7 bases, and 8 bases lay between the germline ends. CDR3 residues: CASSLEIGEQYF. The CDR3 DNA follows: TGTGCCAGCAGTTTAGAAATAGGAGAGCAGTACTTC.

This clone has just one count. The chain's CDR3 is CATSRETGNTEAFF. In nucleotides, the CDR3 is TGTGCCACCAGCAGAGAGACAGGCAACACTGAAGCTTTCTTT. The chain joins TRBV15 to TRBJ1-1, with D perhaps TRBD1 (6 bases). Germline V gene sequence: CDR1 LNHNV, CDR2 YYDKDF (reference sequence). The CDR3 sequence is 14 residues long. Trimming removed 0 bases at V and 2 bases at J, with 7 bases between.

This chain connects TRBV30 to TRBJ1-1; TRBD1 matches 7 bases. Germline V CDR1 and CDR2: GTSNPN, SVGIG (reference sequence). The CDR3 contains 16 residues. J was trimmed by 1 base and V by 2 bases; bases with no gene match: 10. The CDR3 DNA reads TGTGCCTGGAGTTCTACTCAGGGGACAGAGAACACTGAAGCTTTCTTT. Translating it yields CAWSSTQGTENTEAFF.

This chain joins TRBV21-1 and TRBJ1-5; the table's D call of TRBD1 was not tested on the DNA. TRBV21-1 is a listed pseudogene. The CDR3 extends over 17 amino acids. The CDR3 is CASSKVTRDSHYQPQHF. The CDR3 DNA sequence: TGTGCCAGCAGCAAAGTGACCCGGGACAGTCATTATCAGCCCCAGCATTTT.

This rearrangement joins TRBV19 to TRBJ2-1, with D uncertain. V lost 3 bases to trimming and J lost 11 bases, with 8 bases between them. Looked up from germline, CDR1 is LNHDA and CDR2 is SQIVND (reference sequence). The CDR3 sequence is 11 residues long. The CDR3 coding sequence is TGTGCCAGTAGTATTGCGGCCAAGCAGTTCTTC. Protein sequence: CASSIAAKQFF.

This chain joins TRBV30 and TRBJ2-1, with D possibly matching TRBD2 (6 bases). The CDR3 runs to 14 residues. V was shortened by 5 bases and J by 6 bases, with 17 bases between the two germline ends. Germline V lookup: CDR1 GTSNPN, CDR2 SVGIG (reference sequence). The CDR3 nucleotides read TGTGCCTGGTGTCCGGGACTCCTGGGCAATGAGCAGTTCTTC. As protein: CAWCPGLLGNEQFF.

The DNA of the CDR3 is TGTGCCAGCAGCGTAGCCGGGGGCCTCACGGCCAATGAGCAGTTCTTC. Amino acids: CASSVAGGLTANEQFF. The V call is TRBV9, the J call TRBJ2-1; D may be TRBD1 or TRBD2 (6 bases each). V gave up 0 bases and J gave up 6 bases, with 16 bases separating them. The CDR3 sequence is 16 residues long. The germline V gene encodes CDR1 SGDLS and CDR2 YYNGEE.

The chain joins TRBV7-6 to TRBJ1-3; 7 nucleotides line up with TRBD1. V was clipped by 1 base and J by 1 base; unmatched bases: 4. The CDR3 has 16 residues. CDR1 is SGHVS, CDR2 FNYEAQ, per germline. The CDR3 loop is CASSLEGAKSGNTIYF. The CDR3 DNA sequence: TGTGCCAGCAGCTTAGAGGGGGCTAAGTCTGGAAACACCATATATTTT.